Included here is one T cell receptor (beta chain) sequence, with context. As yet, its antigen is unknown. The data were taken from a study of cytomegalovirus exposure and HLA in healthy donors. Study overall: Counted in an early data release were about 80 million unique TCRs from HLA-typed donors. General observations from the study: Reports credit the classifier with highly specific, highly sensitive diagnosis of cytomegalovirus status. In a later analysis, parvovirus B19, influenza, CMV and Epstein-Barr virus appeared linked to several top co-occurrence clusters.

Per germline, CDR1 SGHTA and CDR2 FQGNSA. This CDR3 is 13 amino acids long. V lost 1 base and J lost 8, with 9 bases in between. With 60 Vbeta and 13 Jbeta primers, the PCR was carried out. Sequencing used immunoSEQ multiplex PCR; TCRdb keeps in-frame clones, though not all of them. The data contain about 140,000 clones, about four fifths of them seen just once; the ten biggest clones take up less than 1.5%. The TCR was taken from a male donor in good health and CMV-seropositive. The chain uses TRBV7-2 and TRBJ1-3; D is perhaps TRBD1 (5 bases). The sequenced material came from PBMCs. The CDR3 DNA is TGTGCCAGCAGCTTAGGGGGGGGAGACACCATATATTTT. Translating it yields CASSLGGGDTIYF.